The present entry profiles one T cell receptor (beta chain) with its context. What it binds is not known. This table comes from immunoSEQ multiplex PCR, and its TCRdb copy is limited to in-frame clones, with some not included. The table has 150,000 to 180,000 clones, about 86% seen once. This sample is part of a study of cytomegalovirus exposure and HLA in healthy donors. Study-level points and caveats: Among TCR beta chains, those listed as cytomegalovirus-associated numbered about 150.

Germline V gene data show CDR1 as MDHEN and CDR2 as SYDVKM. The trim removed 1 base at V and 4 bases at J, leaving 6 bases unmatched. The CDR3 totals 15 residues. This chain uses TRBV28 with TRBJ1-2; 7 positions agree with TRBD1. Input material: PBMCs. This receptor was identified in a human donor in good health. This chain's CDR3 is CASSLLPGDSYGYTF. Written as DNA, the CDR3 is TGTGCCAGCAGTTTATTGCCAGGGGACAGCTATGGCTACACCTTC.